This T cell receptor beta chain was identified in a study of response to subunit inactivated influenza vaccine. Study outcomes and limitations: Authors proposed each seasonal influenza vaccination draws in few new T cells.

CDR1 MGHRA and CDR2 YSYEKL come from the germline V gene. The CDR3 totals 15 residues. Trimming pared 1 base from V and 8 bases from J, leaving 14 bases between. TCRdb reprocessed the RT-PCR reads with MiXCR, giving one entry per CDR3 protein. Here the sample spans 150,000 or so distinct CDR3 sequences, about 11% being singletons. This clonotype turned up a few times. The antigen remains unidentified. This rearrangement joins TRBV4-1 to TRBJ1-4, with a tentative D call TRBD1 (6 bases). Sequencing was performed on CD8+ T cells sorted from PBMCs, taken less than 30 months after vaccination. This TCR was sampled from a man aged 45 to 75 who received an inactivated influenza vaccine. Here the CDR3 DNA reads TGCGCCAGCAGCCAAGTAGGGGGGCTCGACGAAAAACTGTTTTTT. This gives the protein CASSQVGGLDEKLFF.